These 15 T cell receptor beta chains originate from one sample sequenced in a study of blood T cell repertoires in COVID-19. Sequenced by immunoSEQ multiplex PCR; TCRdb stores in-frame clones only, minus some. The table includes 290,000 or so clones, approximately 80% detected once. Sequencing was performed on PBMCs or T cells enriched from blood (not recorded which). The receptors derive from a man aged 35 to 55 who had been exposed to COVID-19.

This clone appeared a single time. The chain links TRBV11-2 to TRBJ2-7, with D possibly TRBD1 on 6 matching bases. Germline V gives CDR1 SGHAT, CDR2 FQNNGV. V was shortened by 2 bases and J by 5 bases, with 13 bases between the two germline ends. CDR3 length equals 14 residues. The CDR3 sequence: CASSLRQAGHEQYF. In nucleotides, the CDR3 is TGTGCCAGCAGCTTAAGACAGGCCGGACACGAGCAGTACTTC. Looking up the rest from reference TRBV11-2 and TRBJ2-7 gives the full variable domain: EAGVAQSPRYKIIEKRQSVAFWCNPISGHATLYWYQQILGQGPKLLIQFQNNGVVDDSQLPKDRFSAERLKGVDSTLKIQPAKLEDSAVYLCASSLRQAGHEQYFGPGTRLTVT.

The chain is built from TRBV27 and TRBJ1-1; no firm D call. Trimming removed 8 bases at V and 0 bases at J, with 10 bases between. This CDR3 comprises 13 residues. The germline gives CDR1 MNHEY, CDR2 SMNVEV (reference sequence). The CDR3 here is CASFSLMNTEAFF. The CDR3 nucleotides read TGTGCCAGCTTCTCTCTTATGAACACTGAAGCTTTCTTT.

The chain combines TRBV4-1 with TRBJ2-7; 8 nucleotides match TRBD2. Germline V gene lookup returns CDR1 MGHRA and CDR2 YSYEKL. The CDR3 has 17 residues. V was pared by 0 bases and J by 6 bases, with 13 bases of the junction left unmatched. The chain's CDR3 is CASSQDPGAGGWGEQYF. The CDR3 DNA follows: TGCGCCAGCAGCCAAGACCCGGGTGCGGGAGGCTGGGGCGAGCAGTACTTC.

The chain is built from TRBV18 and TRBJ2-1, with D tentatively TRBD2 (5 bases). This CDR3 has 14 amino acids. Germline CDR1 is KGHSH and CDR2 is LQKENI. V dropped 3 bases and J dropped 5 bases, with 11 bases sitting between them. The CDR3 region is CASSPRGRDNEQFF. CDR3 bases: TGTGCCAGCTCACCGAGAGGGAGAGACAATGAGCAGTTCTTC.

The chain employs TRBV12-3 or TRBV12-4 and TRBJ1-1; D perhaps matches TRBD1 (5 bases). The CDR3 sequence is 13 residues long. V was pared by 5 bases and J by 0 bases, with 7 bases between. The CDR3 region is CASSRGLNTEAFF. Here the CDR3 DNA reads TGTGCCAGCAGTAGGGGTTTGAACACTGAAGCTTTCTTT.

The chain links TRBV7-3 to TRBJ1-1, with a weak D call TRBD1 (5 bases). This CDR3 has 15 residues. The germline V gene encodes CDR1 SGHTA and CDR2 FQGTGA. V dropped 2 bases and J dropped 6 bases, with 16 bases sitting between them. CDR3 residues: CASSLRVGGRSEAFF. CDR3 coding DNA: TGTGCCAGCAGCTTACGTGTGGGGGGTAGGTCTGAAGCTTTCTTT.

This chain connects TRBV7-9 to TRBJ1-2; 9 nucleotides line up with TRBD1. The junction had 5 bases not matched to a gene; V was cut back by 5 bases and J by 7 bases. The length of the CDR3 is 13 residues. Germline CDR1 and CDR2: SEHNR and FQNEAQ (reference sequence). CDR3 protein: CASSPGTGSGYTF. As DNA, the CDR3 is TGTGCCAGCAGCCCTGGGACAGGGAGTGGCTACACCTTC.

V gene TRBV28 combines with J gene TRBJ1-1, with D maybe TRBD1 (6 bases). Trimming pared 4 bases from V and 7 bases from J, leaving 10 bases between. The CDR3 spans 12 residues. CDR1 and CDR2 (germline): MDHEN, SYDVKM. The CDR3 sequence is CASSSYRDEAFF. CDR3 DNA sequence: TGTGCCAGCAGTTCCTACAGGGATGAAGCTTTCTTT.

V and J are TRBV2 and TRBJ1-6; no firm D call. V lost 3 bases, J lost 10 bases, and 13 bases lay in between. The germline CDR1 and CDR2 sequences are SNHLY and FYNNEI. The CDR3 extends over 14 amino acids. The CDR3 DNA is TGTGCCAGCAGTGATTTGACGGGAAGATCACCCCTCCACTTT. This codes for CASSDLTGRSPLHF.

The genes are TRBV29-1 and TRBJ1-2; TRBD1 matches 7 bases. The V gene's germline CDR1 is SQVTM and CDR2 ANQGSEA. The CDR3 runs to 12 residues. J lost 2 bases, V lost 7 bases, and 4 bases had no gene match. The CDR3 DNA reads TGCAGCGCCCCGACAGGGAACTATGGCTACACCTTC. Translated: CSAPTGNYGYTF.

The gene calls are TRBV11-3 and TRBJ1-2, with unresolved D. The ends were cut back, 1 base at V and 6 bases at J, with 15 bases in the middle. The CDR3 length is 15 residues. CDR1 is SGHNT and CDR2 is YENEEA in the germline V gene. The CDR3 sequence: CASSLGSGVSHGYTF. In DNA form, the CDR3 reads TGTGCCAGCAGCTTAGGGTCGGGAGTCAGTCATGGCTACACCTTC.

This clone has just a few counts. Written as DNA, the CDR3 is TGTGCCAGCGTACTAGGGGGCGGGACGAACACCGGGGAGCTGTTTTTT. Its translation: CASVLGGGTNTGELFF. The rearrangement joins TRBV19 to TRBJ2-2; TRBD1 might be the D (7 bases). This CDR3 is 16 amino acids long. Trimming took 9 bases from V and 0 from J, leaving 17 bases between them. Germline-derived CDR1 and CDR2 are LNHDA and SQIVND (reference sequence).

The J gene is TRBJ2-3, the V gene TRBV30; TRBD2 aligns across 10 bases. There are 16 residues in the CDR3. The germline V gene has CDR1 GTSNPN and CDR2 SVGIG (reference sequence). Trimming took 2 bases from V and 7 from J; bases not matched to a gene: 12. CDR3 loop: CAWSSLPSGSIYTQYF. For the CDR3, the DNA is TGTGCCTGGAGTTCCCTTCCTAGCGGGAGTATTTATACGCAGTATTTT.

The chain joins TRBV4-1 to TRBJ2-7, with TRBD1 as a possible D gene (5 bases). Per germline, CDR1 MGHRA and CDR2 YSYEKL. V lost 1 base, J lost 6 bases, and 16 bases lay in between. This CDR3 is built from 15 residues. CDR3 sequence reads: CASSQAGSIRLEQYF. The CDR3, as DNA: TGCGCCAGCAGCCAAGCAGGGTCTATCAGACTCGAGCAGTACTTC.

The genes are TRBV18 and TRBJ1-2; TRBD1 matches 9 bases. The V and J ends lost 6 bases and 3 bases, in that order; junction bases with no gene match: 5. This CDR3 region has 14 residues. Germline V gene lookup returns CDR1 KGHSH and CDR2 LQKENI. CDR3 sequence reads: CASSHRGLDYGYTF. In DNA form, the CDR3 reads TGTGCCAGCTCCCACAGGGGGCTTGACTATGGCTACACCTTC.